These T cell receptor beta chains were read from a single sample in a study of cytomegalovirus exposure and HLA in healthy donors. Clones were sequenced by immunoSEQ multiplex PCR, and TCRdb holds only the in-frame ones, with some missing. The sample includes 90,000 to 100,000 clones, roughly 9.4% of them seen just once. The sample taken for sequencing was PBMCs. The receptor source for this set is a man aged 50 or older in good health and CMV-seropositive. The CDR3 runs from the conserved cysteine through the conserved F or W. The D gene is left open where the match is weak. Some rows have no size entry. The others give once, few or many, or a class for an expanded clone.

CASSLTASTDTQYF,TGTGCCAGCAGCCTAACCGCGAGCACAGATACGCAGTATTTT,NA,TRBJ2-3,TRBV11-3,few
CASSLGDRVSSGNTIYF,TGTGCCAGCAGCTTGGGGGACAGGGTTTCTTCTGGAAACACCATATATTTT,TRBD1,TRBJ1-3,TRBV5-4,NA
CSVADTGTGNLYGYTF,TGCAGCGTTGCAGATACCGGGACAGGGAACCTCTATGGCTACACCTTC,TRBD1,TRBJ1-2,TRBV29-1,many
CASSQDVLRQGPYEQYF,TGCGCCAGCAGCCAAGATGTTTTGAGACAGGGCCCCTACGAGCAGTACTTC,TRBD1,TRBJ2-7,TRBV4-1,NA
CASSFRGGNTEAFF,TGTGCCAGCAGTTTCCGGGGAGGGAACACTGAAGCTTTCTTT,NA,TRBJ1-1,TRBV6-5,many
CASSETGGYGYTF,TGTGCCAGCAGTGAGACAGGTGGCTATGGCTACACCTTC,NA,TRBJ1-2,TRBV6-5,NA
CASTPTGNQPQHF,TGCGCCAGCACCCCAACGGGGAATCAGCCCCAGCATTTT,NA,TRBJ1-5,TRBV10-2,few
CASSTRGQMTGELFF,TGTGCCAGCAGCACCAGGGGGCAGATGACCGGGGAGCTGTTTTTT,NA,TRBJ2-2,TRBV21-1,NA
CASSPRGGGNQPQHF,TGTGCCAGCAGCCCCCGGGGAGGTGGCAATCAGCCCCAGCATTTT,NA,TRBJ1-5,TRBV7-9,few
CASSLGGQGFGNTIYF,TGTGCCAGCAGCCTGGGGGGGCAGGGATTCGGAAACACCATATATTTT,NA,TRBJ1-3,TRBV28,few
CASSPKQGTGELFF,TGTGCCAGCAGCCCTAAACAGGGAACCGGGGAGCTGTTTTTT,NA,TRBJ2-2,TRBV9,few
CASALAVPDTQYF,TGTGCCAGTGCCTTAGCGGTGCCAGATACGCAGTATTTT,NA,TRBJ2-3,TRBV6-1,NA